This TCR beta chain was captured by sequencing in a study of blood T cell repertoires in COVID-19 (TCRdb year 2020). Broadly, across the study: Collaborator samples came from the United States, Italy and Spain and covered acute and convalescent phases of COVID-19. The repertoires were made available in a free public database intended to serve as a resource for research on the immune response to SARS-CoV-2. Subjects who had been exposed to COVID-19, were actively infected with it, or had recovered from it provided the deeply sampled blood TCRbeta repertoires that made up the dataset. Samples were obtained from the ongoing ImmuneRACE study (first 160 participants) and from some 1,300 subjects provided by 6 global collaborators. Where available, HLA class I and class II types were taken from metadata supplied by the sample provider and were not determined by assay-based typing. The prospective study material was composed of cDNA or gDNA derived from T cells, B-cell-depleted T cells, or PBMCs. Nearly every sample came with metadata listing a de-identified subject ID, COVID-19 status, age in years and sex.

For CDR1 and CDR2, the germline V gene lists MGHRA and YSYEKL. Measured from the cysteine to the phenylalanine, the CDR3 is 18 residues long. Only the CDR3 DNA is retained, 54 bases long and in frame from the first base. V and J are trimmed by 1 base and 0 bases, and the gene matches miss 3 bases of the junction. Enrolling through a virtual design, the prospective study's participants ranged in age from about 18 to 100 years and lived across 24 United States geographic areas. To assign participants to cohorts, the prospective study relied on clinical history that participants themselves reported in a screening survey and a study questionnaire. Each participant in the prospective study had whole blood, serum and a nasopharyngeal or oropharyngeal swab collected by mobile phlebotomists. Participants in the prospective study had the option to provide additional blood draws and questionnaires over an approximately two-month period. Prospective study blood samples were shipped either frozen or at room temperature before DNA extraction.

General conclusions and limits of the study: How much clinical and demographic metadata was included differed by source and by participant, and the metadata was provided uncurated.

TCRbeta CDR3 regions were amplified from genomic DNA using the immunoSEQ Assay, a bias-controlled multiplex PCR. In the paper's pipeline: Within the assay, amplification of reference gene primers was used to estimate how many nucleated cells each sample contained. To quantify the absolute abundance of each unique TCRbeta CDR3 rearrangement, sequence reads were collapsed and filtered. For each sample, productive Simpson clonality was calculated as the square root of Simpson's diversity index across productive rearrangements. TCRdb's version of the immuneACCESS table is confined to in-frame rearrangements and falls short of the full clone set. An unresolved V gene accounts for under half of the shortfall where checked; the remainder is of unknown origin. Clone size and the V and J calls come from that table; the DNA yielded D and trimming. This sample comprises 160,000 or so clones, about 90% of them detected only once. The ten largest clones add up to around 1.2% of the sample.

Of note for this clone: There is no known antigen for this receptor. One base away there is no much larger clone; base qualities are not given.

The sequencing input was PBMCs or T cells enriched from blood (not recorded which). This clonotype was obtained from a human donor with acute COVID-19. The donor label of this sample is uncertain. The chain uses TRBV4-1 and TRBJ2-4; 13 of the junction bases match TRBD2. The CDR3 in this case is CASSQGLAGGLAKNIQYF. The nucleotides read TGCGCCAGCAGCCAAGGACTAGCGGGGGGTCTAGCCAAAAACATTCAGTACTTC.